The 20 T cell receptor beta chains presented below share a single source sample, sequenced in a study of early T cells in non-severe SARS-CoV-2 infection. TCRdb redid the calling of the 5' RACE reads with MiXCR, one entry per CDR3 protein. This sample carries 70,000 to 80,000 distinct CDR3 sequences, roughly an eighth of them seen once, and the ten largest clones take roughly 2.5%. The sample in question was whole blood, obtained at baseline. The receptors were gathered from an adult who was a healthcare worker with PCR-confirmed SARS-CoV-2 infection or an uninfected control (not recorded which).

This clonotype was seen ten or more times. The chain is built from TRBV28 and TRBJ1-3; 9 nucleotides line up with TRBD1. Germline lookup yields CDR1 MDHEN and CDR2 SYDVKM. There are 18 residues in the CDR3. V shed 5 bases and J 0 bases; nucleotides not matched to a gene: 11. DNA of the CDR3: TGTGCCAGCAGTAGGAGGGGGACAGGGACCGTCTCTGGAAACACCATATATTTT. Protein: CASSRRGTGTVSGNTIYF.

The rearrangement joins TRBV20-1 to TRBJ2-7; no clear D. The germline V gene has CDR1 DFQATT and CDR2 SNEGSKA (reference sequence). V was cut by 4 bases and J by 2 bases, with 12 bases left in between. This CDR3 region has 13 residues. As DNA, the CDR3 is TGCAGTGCTATAGTCCCGAATACCTACGAGCAGTACTTC. Protein: CSAIVPNTYEQYF.

This clonotype has ten or more counts. J is TRBJ1-5 and V is TRBV5-1, with TRBD1 matching over 8 bases. The CDR3 spans 15 residues. Per the germline V gene, CDR1 is SGHRS and CDR2 is YFSETQ. V shed 4 bases, J shed 4 bases, and the junction held 7 bases outside the gene matches. CDR3 sequence reads: CASSPGQGPNQPQHF. The CDR3 DNA is TGCGCCAGCAGCCCTGGACAGGGACCAAATCAGCCCCAGCATTTT.

This sequence joins TRBV6-6 and TRBJ1-5; unclear D gene. Trimming removed 6 bases at V and 5 bases at J, with 11 bases between. From germline, CDR1 is MNHNY and CDR2 SVGAGI (reference sequence). This CDR3 has 13 residues. The CDR3 DNA is TGTGCCAGCAGGGAGGGTGGCGATCAGCCCCAGCATTTT. Its translation is CASREGGDQPQHF.

About this clonotype itself: Possible read error: a much larger clone is one base away. The chain joins TRBV11-2 to TRBJ2-7; D uncertain. The germline CDR1 and CDR2 sequences are SGHAT and FQNNGV. There are 14 residues in the CDR3. V was clipped by 5 bases and J by 6 bases, with 17 bases between them. CDR3 bases: TGTGCCAGCAGCCCTAAGCGACATAGATGCGAGCAGTACTTC. This codes for CASSPKRHRCEQYF.

This clonotype has a count of ten or more. The chain joins TRBV29-1 to TRBJ2-7; TRBD1 matches at 9 bases. Germline V gives CDR1 SQVTM, CDR2 ANQGSEA. The CDR3 loop spans 13 amino acids. Trimming removed 7 bases from V and 7 bases from J; junction bases left unmatched: 11. The CDR3: CSARTGDFREQYF. The CDR3 DNA sequence: TGCAGCGCTCGGACAGGGGACTTTCGGGAGCAGTACTTC.

The chain links TRBV2 to TRBJ1-4; unclear D gene. The CDR3 is 14 residues long. With 4 bases removed from V and 2 bases from J, the gap between germline ends came to 8 bases. Germline CDR1 is SNHLY and CDR2 is FYNNEI. In DNA, the CDR3 is TGTGCCAGCAGTGGAGGGAGGACTAATGAAAAACTGTTTTTT. Translation: CASSGGRTNEKLFF.

There are a few counts of this clonotype. The rearrangement links TRBV12-3 or TRBV12-4 to TRBJ2-7; the D is unclear. The CDR3 is made up of 14 amino acids. V lost 4 bases, J lost 4 bases, and 14 bases lay in between. The CDR3 here is CASSYKGIGYEQYF. The CDR3 DNA reads TGTGCCAGCAGTTACAAAGGAATTGGGTACGAGCAGTACTTC.

The chain recombines TRBV28 with TRBJ1-2; the D is unclear. Trimming removed 2 bases from V and 2 bases from J, with 6 bases in between. CDR3 length: 13 amino acids. The germline gives CDR1 MDHEN, CDR2 SYDVKM. The CDR3 spells CASSLDKNYGYTF. The CDR3 region has the DNA TGTGCCAGCAGTTTAGACAAAAACTATGGCTACACCTTC.

This clonotype was detected only a few times. V is TRBV4-3 and J is TRBJ2-5, with unresolved D. In germline, CDR1 is LGHNA, CDR2 YSLEER. The CDR3 has 17 amino acids. The V end lost 1 base, the J end lost 5 bases, and 20 bases lay between the germline ends. The CDR3 DNA follows: TGCGCCAGCAGCCAAGTATTGAACCTTCCCTCAAAGGAGACCCAGTACTTC. As protein: CASSQVLNLPSKETQYF.

The chain links TRBV29-1 to TRBJ2-7; no definite D call. V lost 5 bases and J 0 bases, leaving 14 bases between the germline ends. Germline CDR1 is SQVTM and CDR2 is ANQGSEA. This CDR3 spans 14 amino acids. The CDR3 nucleotides are TGCAGCGTTCGCTCCACTGTGAGCTCCTACGAGCAGTACTTC. The encoded protein is CSVRSTVSSYEQYF.

This clonotype was found a few times. This chain links TRBV28 with TRBJ2-7, with a weak D call TRBD2 (5 bases). The germline gives CDR1 MDHEN, CDR2 SYDVKM. This CDR3 spans 14 amino acids. V was trimmed by 3 bases and J by 1 base, leaving 10 bases between them. CDR3 DNA sequence: TGTGCCAGCAGTTTCCCTAGGAGGTCCTACGAGCAGTACTTC. This encodes CASSFPRRSYEQYF. Combining the CDR3 with reference TRBV28 and TRBJ2-7 gives the whole variable domain DVKVTQSSRYLVKRTGEKVFLECVQDMDHENMFWYRQDPGLGLRLIYFSYDVKMKEKGDIPEGYSVSREKKERFSLILESASTNQTSMYLCASSFPRRSYEQYFGPGTRLTVT.

The sample holds a few counts of this clonotype. V is TRBV12-3 or TRBV12-4 and J is TRBJ1-5; no definite D call. Trimming took off 2 bases at V and 7 bases at J, with 12 bases between the two ends. This CDR3 comprises 14 residues. CDR3 protein: CASSLPRTTQPQHF. The CDR3 DNA is TGTGCCAGCAGTTTACCCAGAACCACCCAGCCCCAGCATTTT.

V usage is TRBV6-1 and J usage is TRBJ2-1; 8 positions agree with TRBD2. The CDR3 length is 16 residues. V shed 7 bases and J 3 bases; nucleotides not matched to a gene: 11. CDR1 and CDR2 from the germline V gene are MNHNS and SASEGT. CDR3 region: CASMRSTSGIYNEQFF. DNA for the CDR3: TGTGCCAGCATGAGGAGCACTAGCGGCATCTACAATGAGCAGTTCTTC.

This sequence joins TRBV9 and TRBJ2-2; D is ambiguous. The V gene's germline CDR1 is SGDLS and CDR2 YYNGEE. This CDR3 is 13 amino acids long. With 0 bases removed from V and 15 bases from J, the gap between germline ends came to 15 bases. The CDR3 is CASSVDLGRMMFF. For the CDR3, the DNA is TGTGCCAGCAGCGTAGATCTGGGAAGGATGATGTTTTTT.

The chain carries TRBV28 and TRBJ1-5, with D perhaps TRBD1 (5 bases). Trimming cost V 11 bases and J 5 bases, with 13 bases left between them. CDR1 and CDR2 from the germline V gene are MDHEN and SYDVKM. CDR3 size: 12 residues. CDR3 sequence (DNA): TGTGCCGCACAAGACAGTCATCAGCCCCAGCATTTT. Its translation is CAAQDSHQPQHF. Supplemented by reference TRBV28 and TRBJ1-5, the full variable domain reads DVKVTQSSRYLVKRTGEKVFLECVQDMDHENMFWYRQDPGLGLRLIYFSYDVKMKEKGDIPEGYSVSREKKERFSLILESASTNQTSMYLCAAQDSHQPQHFGDGTRLSIL.

This clonotype has a handful of counts. This chain connects TRBV20-1 to TRBJ2-3; no firm D call. Germline V gene data show CDR1 as DFQATT and CDR2 as SNEGSKA (reference sequence). The CDR3 extends over 13 amino acids. The V end lost 3 bases, the J end lost 2 bases, and 9 bases lay between the germline ends. CDR3 residues: CSARDSVTDTQYF. CDR3 nucleotide sequence: TGCAGTGCTAGGGATTCGGTCACAGATACGCAGTATTTT.

The chain employs TRBV6-2 or TRBV6-3 and TRBJ2-6, with D hard to call. CDR1 and CDR2 (germline): MNHEY, SVGEGT. CDR3 length equals 15 residues. V gave up 6 bases and J gave up 3 bases, with 12 bases separating them. CDR3 loop: CASSPLGFGANVLTF. In nucleotides, the CDR3 is TGTGCCAGCAGCCCCCTGGGGTTTGGGGCCAACGTCCTGACTTTC.

This clonotype was seen a handful of times. This chain joins TRBV12-3 or TRBV12-4 and TRBJ2-1, with D perhaps being TRBD1 or TRBD2 (5 bases each). CDR3 length: 14 residues. The V gene lost 8 bases and the J gene lost 2 bases, with 13 bases spanning the gap. CDR3 DNA sequence: TGTGCCAGCCTCCGGGACCCTGCCTACAATGAGCAGTTCTTC. Residues: CASLRDPAYNEQFF.

This clonotype was picked up a small number of times. This chain connects TRBV19 to TRBJ2-3; D is possibly TRBD2 (5 bases). The germline V gene has CDR1 LNHDA and CDR2 SQIVND (reference sequence). The CDR3 extends over 12 amino acids. With 4 bases removed from V and 6 bases from J, the gap between germline ends came to 8 bases. CDR3 loop: CASSTTGDTQYF. The CDR3 DNA follows: TGTGCCAGTAGTACCACGGGGGATACGCAGTATTTT.